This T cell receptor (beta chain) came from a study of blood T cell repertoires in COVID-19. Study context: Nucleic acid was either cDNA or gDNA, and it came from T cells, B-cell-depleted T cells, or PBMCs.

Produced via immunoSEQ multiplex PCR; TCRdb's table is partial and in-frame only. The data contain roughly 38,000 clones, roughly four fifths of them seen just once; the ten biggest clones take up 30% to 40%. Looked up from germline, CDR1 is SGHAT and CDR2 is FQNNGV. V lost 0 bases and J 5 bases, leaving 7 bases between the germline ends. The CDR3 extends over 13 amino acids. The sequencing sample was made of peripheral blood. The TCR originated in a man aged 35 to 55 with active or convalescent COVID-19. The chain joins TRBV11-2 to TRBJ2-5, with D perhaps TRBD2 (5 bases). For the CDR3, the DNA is TGTGCCAGCAGCTTAGATCCGGGGGAGACCCAGTACTTC. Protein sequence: CASSLDPGETQYF. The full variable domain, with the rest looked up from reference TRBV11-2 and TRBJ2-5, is EAGVAQSPRYKIIEKRQSVAFWCNPISGHATLYWYQQILGQGPKLLIQFQNNGVVDDSQLPKDRFSAERLKGVDSTLKIQPAKLEDSAVYLCASSLDPGETQYFGPGTRLLVL.